This T cell receptor beta chain comes out of a study of graft-versus-host responses after intestinal transplantation. Study background: Those transplanted obtained multivisceral, liver-intestinal, or isolated intestinal grafts.

Data came from immunoSEQ multiplex PCR; TCRdb stores just in-frame clones and leaves some out. The table records 90,000 to 150,000 clones, approximately 92% of them present only once. The germline V gene encodes CDR1 MDHEN and CDR2 SYDVKM. Trimming took off 8 bases at V and 3 bases at J, with 17 bases between the two ends. CDR3 length equals 15 residues. To note about this clone: No antigen is known for it.

The starting material was unstimulated CD4+ T cells sorted from spleen or lymph node cells, obtained before intestinal transplant. The source is a human donor who received an intestinal transplant. V and J are TRBV28 and TRBJ1-5; D unresolved. CDR3: CASPPWSPHNQPQHF. DNA for the CDR3: TGTGCCAGCCCCCCCTGGTCCCCCCACAATCAGCCCCAGCATTTT.